This T cell receptor beta chain was identified in a study of response to subunit inactivated influenza vaccine. General study results and limits: Each seasonal influenza vaccination recruits few new T cells, the authors suggested.

This clonotype was seen ten or more times. Its antigen is not identified. TCRdb passed the RT-PCR reads through MiXCR, listing each CDR3 protein once. The table shows under 500,000 distinct CDR3 sequences, with 9.5% to 13% occurring only once. Trimming took off 5 bases at V and 5 bases at J, with 12 bases between the two ends. This CDR3 has 13 amino acids. The material was PBMCs from blood, obtained about 6 weeks after vaccination. The source is a man between 45 and 60 years old who received an inactivated influenza vaccine. The V and J genes are TRBV12-3 or TRBV12-4 and TRBJ2-5; D is undetermined. The CDR3 reads CASSPTWRETQYF. The CDR3 nucleotides are TGTGCCAGCAGTCCAACTTGGCGGGAGACCCAGTACTTC.